Listed here are 10 T cell receptor beta chains from one sample, sequenced in a study of shared clonotypes between healthy human individuals. The method was immunoSEQ multiplex PCR; TCRdb's version includes in-frame clones alone and lacks a portion of them. In the table there are under 200,000 clones, 85% to 95% of which are singletons. Sequencing was done on a sample of naive CD4+ T cells sorted from blood. Subset in this sample: CD45RA+ positively selected. The source is a woman aged 25 to 39 in good health.

The gene calls are TRBV27 and TRBJ2-6, with 8 positions matching TRBD2. This CDR3 spans 15 amino acids. The V segment lost 6 bases and the J segment 2 bases; nucleotides outside the gene matches: 3. Germline CDR1 reads MNHEY; CDR2 reads SMNVEV (reference sequence). The DNA for the CDR3 is TGTGCCAGCAGCGGGGGGGGAGCTGGGGCCAACGTCCTGACTTTC. It encodes CASSGGGAGANVLTF.

The rearrangement links TRBV18 to TRBJ1-3; 8 positions agree with TRBD1. CDR3 length: 16 amino acids. Unmatched junction bases numbered 8, after V lost 5 bases and J lost 2 bases. CDR1 is KGHSH and CDR2 is LQKENI in the germline V gene. CDR3 DNA sequence: TGTGCCAGCTCAGACCGGACAGGGCTTGCTGGAAACACCATATATTTT. As protein: CASSDRTGLAGNTIYF.

The table lists this clone with a count of one. The V gene is TRBV11-2, the J gene TRBJ2-3; D is tentatively TRBD1 or TRBD2 (5 bases each). CDR3 length: 16 amino acids. Germline CDR1 SGHAT, CDR2 FQNNGV. Trimming took 4 bases from V and 1 from J, leaving 15 bases between them. This CDR3 reads CASSWGPADGTDTQYF. CDR3 bases: TGTGCCAGCAGCTGGGGCCCAGCGGATGGCACAGATACGCAGTATTTT.

The CDR3 DNA reads TGTGCCAGCAGTTCACCCCCGGCAGGGAGGGAGACCCAGTACTTC. Translation gives CASSSPPAGRETQYF. The chain has TRBV28 and TRBJ2-5; D may be TRBD2 (6 bases). Trimming left V 4 bases short and J 5 bases short, with 17 bases between. This CDR3 has 15 residues. Germline CDR1 and CDR2: MDHEN and SYDVKM.

This clone was observed a few times. The genes are TRBV27 and TRBJ1-5; a weak D match, TRBD1 (5 bases). Trimming left V 8 bases short and J 0 bases short, with 8 bases between. The CDR3 sequence is 13 residues long. The germline gives CDR1 MNHEY, CDR2 SMNVEV (reference sequence). CDR3 DNA: TGTGCCAGCGGTACAGGTAGCAATCAGCCCCAGCATTTT. Its translation: CASGTGSNQPQHF.

The chain uses TRBV2 and TRBJ2-1; 13 nucleotides agree with TRBD2. The CDR3 consists of 14 residues. The V gene end was trimmed by 7 bases and the J gene end by 7 bases; junction bases not matched to a gene: 4. Per the germline V gene, CDR1 is SNHLY and CDR2 is FYNNEI. The CDR3 bases are TGTGCCAGCACAGGACTAGCGGGAGTTAATGAGCAGTTCTTC. It translates to CASTGLAGVNEQFF.

The chain recombines TRBV4-1 with TRBJ1-2, with 9 nucleotides matching TRBD1. This CDR3 has 16 residues. Per the germline V gene, CDR1 is MGHRA and CDR2 is YSYEKL. V shed 2 bases and J 4 bases; nucleotides not matched to a gene: 8. CDR3 sequence reads: CASSQPTQGASYGYTF. Written as DNA, the CDR3 is TGCGCCAGCAGCCAACCGACACAGGGGGCAAGCTATGGCTACACCTTC.

This chain joins TRBV15 and TRBJ2-1, with D possibly TRBD2 on 6 matching bases. Per germline, CDR1 LNHNV and CDR2 YYDKDF (reference sequence). V lost 1 base and J lost 8, with 15 bases in between. The CDR3 extends over 15 amino acids. The CDR3 DNA reads as TGTGCCACCAGCAGAGTGCCGGGAGTACGGCATGAGCAGTTCTTC. It codes for CATSRVPGVRHEQFF. The full variable domain, its missing parts supplied by reference TRBV15 and TRBJ2-1, is DAMVIQNPRYQVTQFGKPVTLSCSQTLNHNVMYWYQQKSSQAPKLLFHYYDKDFNNEADTPDNFQSRRPNTSFCFLDIRSPGLGDTAMYLCATSRVPGVRHEQFFGPGTRLTVL.

J is TRBJ2-5 and V is TRBV6-6; 11 bases line up with TRBD2. The J call may be in error: the DNA end matches TRBJ2-7 better. The V gene's germline CDR1 is MNHNY and CDR2 SVGAGI (reference sequence). The CDR3 runs to 15 residues. CDR3 loop: CASSYSGTSGYEQYF. In DNA form, the CDR3 reads TGTGCCAGCAGTTACTCGGGGACTAGCGGTTACGAGCAGTACTTC.

The rearrangement links TRBV28 to TRBJ2-7, with D possibly matching TRBD2 (6 bases). Per the germline V gene, CDR1 is MDHEN and CDR2 is SYDVKM. This CDR3 contains 14 residues. V was trimmed by 7 bases and J by 7 bases, leaving 20 bases between them. CDR3 in amino acids: CASTSGTALPEQYF. CDR3 sequence (DNA): TGTGCCAGCACCTCTGGGACTGCCCTACCAGAGCAGTACTTC.